A single sample gave rise to the 22 T cell receptor beta chains below, sequenced in a study of PD-1 blockade in classical Hodgkin lymphoma (TCRdb year 2020). Sample time point, as interpreted from the label and publication: cycle 2 day 1 (C2D1) of nivolumab. All trial patients had relapsed after autologous stem cell transplantation, with cohorts A, B and C differing in prior brentuximab vedotin exposure. Library method: the immunoSEQ multiplex PCR assay. TCRdb mirrors the immuneACCESS table, restricted to in-frame sequences. Some clones are absent from its copies; in checked studies, under half trace to an unresolved V gene, and the reason for the others is unknown. In this sample the table shows roughly 16,000 clones, 82% of which occur a single time. The top ten constitute around 25% of the sample. This specimen was peripheral blood mononuclear cells (PBMCs), taken before the second cycle of nivolumab. The receptors stem from a human donor with classical Hodgkin lymphoma.

The genes are TRBV5-6 and TRBJ2-1, with TRBD1 identical over 7 bases. CDR3 size: 15 residues. CDR1 and CDR2 from the germline V gene are SGHDT and YYEEEE. The J segment lost 2 bases and the V segment lost 4 bases, leaving 6 bases of the junction unmatched. DNA of the CDR3: TGTGCCAGCAGCCAGGGACAGCGCCCCTACAATGAGCAGTTCTTC. As protein: CASSQGQRPYNEQFF.

V gene TRBV9 combines with J gene TRBJ1-1, with 8 bases fitting TRBD1. This CDR3 has 14 amino acids. The trim removed 3 bases at V and 3 bases at J, leaving 4 bases unmatched. Germline V CDR1 and CDR2: SGDLS, YYNGEE. Here the CDR3 reads CASSAHRGDTEAFF. The CDR3 DNA is TGTGCCAGCAGCGCTCACAGGGGGGACACTGAAGCTTTCTTT.

By proportion, this clone is medium-sized (0.01 to 0.1%). The rearrangement joins TRBV9 to TRBJ2-1; TRBD1 agrees at 8 bases. CDR1 is SGDLS, CDR2 YYNGEE, per germline. After removal of 0 bases from V and 6 bases from J, the junction contained 2 bases not matched to a gene. The CDR3 sequence is 14 residues long. Here the CDR3 reads CASSVVTGGNEQFF. In nucleotides, the CDR3 is TGTGCCAGCAGCGTAGTAACAGGGGGCAATGAGCAGTTCTTC.

This clone came up a few times. This chain uses TRBV10-3 with TRBJ2-7, with TRBD1 matching 8 bases. The CDR3 runs 14 residues. Trimming at V came to 10 bases and at J to 2 bases, leaving 10 bases not matched to a gene. Per germline, CDR1 ENHRY and CDR2 SYGVKD. The CDR3 protein is CASQWGQETYEQYF. In DNA, the CDR3 is TGTGCCAGCCAGTGGGGACAGGAGACCTACGAGCAGTACTTC.

This chain uses TRBV6-1 with TRBJ1-2, with a weak D call TRBD1 (6 bases). The CDR3 is 13 residues long. Germline V lookup: CDR1 MNHNS, CDR2 SASEGT. The V gene lost 5 bases and the J gene lost 4 bases, with 11 bases spanning the gap. The CDR3 coding sequence is TGTGCCAGCAGTTCGACAGGCGTCTATGGCTACACCTTC. Translation: CASSSTGVYGYTF.

V is TRBV5-1 and J is TRBJ2-3; a possible D gene is TRBD1 (6 bases). Germline V gene sequence: CDR1 SGHRS, CDR2 YFSETQ. This CDR3 contains 17 residues. The chain's CDR3 is CATNRDGLLTSTDTQYF. CDR3 coding DNA: TGCGCTACTAACAGGGACGGCCTCTTAACTAGCACAGATACGCAGTATTTT. Full variable domain (remainder filled in from reference TRBV5-1 and TRBJ2-3): KAGVTQTPRYLIKTRGQQVTLSCSPISGHRSVSWYQQTPGQGLQFLFEYFSETQRNKGNFPGRFSGRQFSNSRSEMNVSTLELGDSALYLCATNRDGLLTSTDTQYFGPGTRLTVL.

J is TRBJ1-5 and V is TRBV4-1, with 7 positions matching TRBD1. V trimming: 3 bases; J trimming: 3 bases; junction bases outside the gene matches: 5. The CDR3 length is 15 residues. Germline CDR1 and CDR2: MGHRA and YSYEKL. For the CDR3, the DNA is TGCGCCAGCAGCCACAACGACAGGGACAATCAGCCCCAGCATTTT. Amino acid sequence: CASSHNDRDNQPQHF.

In its sample, this clone ranks as large. The CDR3 protein is CASSQVRRGPSYEQYF. CDR3 sequence (DNA): TGTGCCAGCAGCCAAGTCAGGAGGGGGCCTTCCTACGAGCAGTACTTC. The J gene is TRBJ2-7, the V gene TRBV14; tentatively, D is TRBD1 (7 bases). CDR1 SGHDN and CDR2 FVKESK come from the germline V gene. V lost 1 base, J lost 1 base, and 14 bases lay in between. The CDR3 consists of 16 residues. The complete variable domain, with remaining parts taken from reference TRBV14 and TRBJ2-7, reads EAGVTQFPSHSVIEKGQTVTLRCDPISGHDNLYWYRRVMGKEIKFLLHFVKESKQDESGMPNNRFLAERTGGTYSTLKVQPAELEDSGVYFCASSQVRRGPSYEQYFGPGTRLTVT.

This chain uses TRBV6-1 with TRBJ2-7, with D maybe TRBD2 (6 bases). Germline loops: CDR1 MNHNS, CDR2 SASEGT. The CDR3 is 15 residues long. Trimming shortened V by 1 base and J by 4 bases, and 14 bases separated the two germline ends. In nucleotides, the CDR3 is TGTGCCAGCAGTGAAGTACCGGGACTCCAGTACGAGCAGTACTTC. Amino acid sequence: CASSEVPGLQYEQYF.

In this sample, this clone turned up a few times. The chain carries TRBV27 and TRBJ2-6; D is possibly TRBD1 (6 bases). Germline lookup yields CDR1 MNHEY and CDR2 SMNVEV (reference sequence). This CDR3 is 16 amino acids long. V lost 5 bases and J 4 bases, leaving 15 bases between the germline ends. CDR3: CASSTTGTGGANVLTF. Written as DNA, the CDR3 is TGTGCCAGCAGTACCACAGGGACGGGGGGGGCCAACGTCCTGACTTTC.

V is TRBV10-1 and J is TRBJ1-5; 7 bases are shared with TRBD1. The V gene end was trimmed by 3 bases and the J gene end by 2 bases; junction bases not matched to a gene: 4. This CDR3 has 15 amino acids. Germline V gene lookup returns CDR1 WNHNN and CDR2 SYGVQD (reference sequence). The CDR3 spells CASSDRGICNQPQHF. The CDR3 DNA sequence: TGCGCCAGCAGTGACAGGGGGATATGCAATCAGCCCCAGCATTTT.

The rearrangement links TRBV29-1 to TRBJ2-5; D not resolved. The CDR3 runs to 13 residues. V was pared by 5 bases and J by 5 bases, with 15 bases between. Germline-derived CDR1 and CDR2 are SQVTM and ANQGSEA. CDR3 nucleotides: TGCAGCGTTACCGTGGGCGGAGAGGAGACCCAGTACTTC. Its translation: CSVTVGGEETQYF.

Only a few counts were recorded for this clone. This chain uses TRBV11-2 with TRBJ2-1, with D perhaps TRBD2 (5 bases). Germline values: CDR1 SGHAT, CDR2 FQNNGV. This CDR3 is built from 16 residues. Trimming cost V 5 bases and J 3 bases, with 17 bases left between them. CDR3 protein: CASSPGELDYYNEQFF. The DNA of the CDR3 is TGTGCCAGCAGCCCCGGGGAGCTCGACTACTACAATGAGCAGTTCTTC.

This clone was counted a few times. The chain carries TRBV5-1 and TRBJ1-3, with D hard to call. Germline CDR1 SGHRS, CDR2 YFSETQ. V dropped 3 bases and J dropped 4 bases, with 17 bases sitting between them. This CDR3 has 16 amino acids. The CDR3 bases are TGCGCCAGCAGCTCCTATTCCTCTGGAGCCGGAAACACCATATATTTT. It specifies CASSSYSSGAGNTIYF. Full variable domain (outside the CDR3, taken from reference TRBV5-1 and TRBJ1-3): KAGVTQTPRYLIKTRGQQVTLSCSPISGHRSVSWYQQTPGQGLQFLFEYFSETQRNKGNFPGRFSGRQFSNSRSEMNVSTLELGDSALYLCASSSYSSGAGNTIYFGEGSWLTVV.

The rearrangement joins TRBV6-5 to TRBJ2-7, with TRBD2 identical over 7 bases. The CDR3 is 14 amino acids. CDR1 is MNHEY, CDR2 SVGAGI, per germline. The ends lost 7 bases at V and 3 bases at J; junction bases unmatched: 9. CDR3 sequence (DNA): TGTGCCAGCAAAGGGCTAGCGGAGGGCTACGAGCAGTACTTC. It encodes CASKGLAEGYEQYF.

This clone was detected a few times. The chain is built from TRBV10-3 and TRBJ2-7, with no clear D. V shed 7 bases and J shed 0 bases, with 10 bases lying between them. The germline V gene has CDR1 ENHRY and CDR2 SYGVKD. The CDR3 is 13 residues long. The CDR3 here is CAIKGGNSYEQYF. The DNA of the CDR3 is TGTGCCATCAAAGGCGGTAACTCCTACGAGCAGTACTTC.

This chain links TRBV7-2 with TRBJ2-3; D is possibly TRBD2 (7 bases). Germline CDR1 reads SGHTA; CDR2 reads FQGNSA. CDR3 length: 16 residues. With 1 base removed from V and 2 bases from J, the gap between germline ends came to 13 bases. CDR3 amino acids: CASSLGGGATTDTQYF. The CDR3, as DNA: TGTGCCAGCAGCTTAGGAGGGGGGGCCACCACAGATACGCAGTATTTT.

J is TRBJ2-1 and V is TRBV5-1; 9 bases align to TRBD2. CDR3 size: 15 residues. Per the germline V gene, CDR1 is SGHRS and CDR2 is YFSETQ. V lost 7 bases and J lost 5; bases outside the gene matches: 10. The chain's CDR3 is CASRLEAGGNNEQFF. In DNA form, the CDR3 reads TGCGCCAGCCGGCTTGAGGCGGGGGGGAACAATGAGCAGTTCTTC. The variable domain in full, completed from reference TRBV5-1 and TRBJ2-1, reads KAGVTQTPRYLIKTRGQQVTLSCSPISGHRSVSWYQQTPGQGLQFLFEYFSETQRNKGNFPGRFSGRQFSNSRSEMNVSTLELGDSALYLCASRLEAGGNNEQFFGPGTRLTVL.

The chain is built from TRBV21-1 and TRBJ2-7; the table gives TRBD1 as D, unverified against the DNA. TRBV21-1 is reported as a pseudogene. This CDR3 is built from 12 residues. The CDR3 is CAAHRVPYEQYF. The CDR3 nucleotides read TGTGCCGCACACAGGGTCCCCTACGAGCAGTACTTC.

The chain links TRBV6-5 to TRBJ2-7, with TRBD2 matching over 13 bases. This CDR3 is built from 12 residues. V trimming: 11 bases; J trimming: 6 bases; junction bases outside the gene matches: 4. CDR1 is MNHEY and CDR2 is SVGAGI in the germline V gene. CDR3 sequence: CAAGLAGAEQYF. For the CDR3, the DNA is TGTGCCGCAGGACTAGCGGGAGCCGAGCAGTACTTC.

The chain recombines TRBV5-8 with TRBJ2-7; tentative D call: TRBD1 (6 bases). The CDR3 is 14 residues long. Trimming shortened V by 5 bases and J by 3 bases, and 15 bases separated the two germline ends. Germline assignment: CDR1 SGHTS and CDR2 YDEGEE. DNA of the CDR3: TGTGCCAGCAGAGGGTGGGACACAGACTACGAGCAGTACTTC. It yields the protein CASRGWDTDYEQYF.

The V call is TRBV6-1, the J call TRBJ2-5; 7 positions match TRBD1. The end of the DNA is better explained by TRBJ2-7, so the J call may be wrong. CDR3 size: 20 residues. The germline CDR1 and CDR2 sequences are MNHNS and SASEGT. Written as DNA, the CDR3 is TGTGCCAGCAGTGAAGCGCGGTGGGGACAGACCCTATTTTACTCCTACGAGCAGTACTTC. Amino acids: CASSEARWGQTLFYSYEQYF.